These 12 T cell receptor beta chains share one sample of origin, sequenced in a study of identical twins. TCRdb fed the 5' RACE reads into MiXCR, producing one record per CDR3 protein. The data show 410,000 or so distinct CDR3 sequences, with approximately 17% seen just once and 12% held by the top ten. Sequenced sample: naive T cells sorted from blood. The source is a man aged 50-60 years in good health.

V is TRBV5-4 and J is TRBJ2-1; TRBD1 agrees at 7 bases. Germline V gene data show CDR1 as SGHNT and CDR2 as YYREEE (reference sequence). The CDR3 has 12 residues. V was clipped by 4 bases and J by 8 bases; unmatched bases: 3. For the CDR3, the DNA is TGTGCCAGCAGCCGAGACAGGGATGAGCAGTTCTTC. It encodes CASSRDRDEQFF.

This clonotype was detected ten times or more. The J gene is TRBJ2-2, the V gene TRBV5-1, with D possibly being TRBD1 (6 bases). This CDR3 comprises 14 residues. Germline V gene data show CDR1 as SGHRS and CDR2 as YFSETQ. Trimming left V 2 bases short and J 6 bases short, with 11 bases between. The CDR3 DNA reads TGCGCCAGCAGCTTCAGGGGAATGTCCGGGGAGCTGTTTTTT. This gives the protein CASSFRGMSGELFF.

A few counts support this clonotype. The chain recombines TRBV20-1 with TRBJ2-3; D unclear. This CDR3 spans 13 amino acids. In germline, CDR1 is DFQATT, CDR2 SNEGSKA (reference sequence). Trimming removed 5 bases at V and 2 bases at J, with 11 bases between. CDR3 DNA sequence: TGCAGTGCTTGGGCCTATACCACAGATACGCAGTATTTT. Encoded protein: CSAWAYTTDTQYF.

This clonotype appeared many times. The chain recombines TRBV5-4 with TRBJ2-5, with 13 bases lining up with TRBD2. The germline CDR1 and CDR2 sequences are SGHNT and YYREEE (reference sequence). The V segment lost 0 bases and the J segment 3 bases; nucleotides outside the gene matches: 5. There are 17 residues in the CDR3. The CDR3 DNA reads as TGTGCCAGCAGCTTGGGCACTGGGACTAGCGGGGAAGAGACCCAGTACTTC. It is translated as CASSLGTGTSGEETQYF.

V gene TRBV5-1 combines with J gene TRBJ1-4; TRBD1 agrees at 7 bases. In germline, CDR1 is SGHRS, CDR2 YFSETQ. CDR3 length: 15 residues. J gave up 3 bases and V 0 bases, and 2 bases lay outside the gene matches. For the CDR3, the DNA is TGCGCCAGCAGCTTGGCCGGACAGGCTAATGAAAAACTGTTTTTT. It specifies CASSLAGQANEKLFF.

The chain recombines TRBV29-1 with TRBJ2-5; D may be TRBD1 (5 bases). Looked up from germline, CDR1 is SQVTM and CDR2 is ANQGSEA. V was cut by 6 bases and J by 1 base, with 9 bases left in between. The CDR3 spans 12 residues. The CDR3: CSVSTAQETQYF. Here the CDR3 DNA reads TGCAGCGTCTCGACAGCCCAAGAGACCCAGTACTTC.

This clonotype was found many times. This CDR3 reads CASSHLTSGGPNSYEQYF. CDR3 in DNA: TGTGCCAGCAGCCATCTCACTAGCGGGGGGCCGAATTCCTACGAGCAGTACTTC. The J gene is TRBJ2-7, the V gene TRBV14, with 12 bases that match TRBD2. The CDR3 is 18 residues long. In germline, CDR1 is SGHDN, CDR2 FVKESK. With 3 bases clipped from V and 1 base from J, the junction kept 10 bases outside the gene matches.

The table lists this clonotype with a few counts. The rearrangement links TRBV15 to TRBJ2-7; possibly TRBD1 or TRBD2 for D (6 bases each). V was clipped by 5 bases and J by 2 bases, with 13 bases between them. This CDR3 is built from 14 residues. Per germline, CDR1 LNHNV and CDR2 YYDKDF (reference sequence). Here the CDR3 DNA reads TGTGCCACCAGCCCCTTAAGGGGGGCCTACGAGCAGTACTTC. Encoded protein: CATSPLRGAYEQYF.

This clonotype has a handful of counts. The genes are TRBV20-1 and TRBJ2-5; tentative D call: TRBD1 (6 bases). The CDR3 has 13 amino acids. Trimming stripped 8 bases from V and 2 bases from J, with 15 bases between. Germline V gene lookup returns CDR1 DFQATT and CDR2 SNEGSKA (reference sequence). CDR3 sequence: CSLIRTAQETQYF. DNA of the CDR3: TGCAGTTTAATTAGGACAGCACAAGAGACCCAGTACTTC.

This clonotype turned up a few times. V usage is TRBV12-3 or TRBV12-4 and J usage is TRBJ2-7; TRBD1 matches 7 bases. J lost 6 bases, V lost 6 bases, and 11 bases had no gene match. The CDR3 length is 14 residues. The CDR3 sequence is CASSYTSGTVEQYF. The CDR3 nucleotides are TGTGCCAGCAGCTATACCTCCGGGACAGTCGAGCAGTACTTC.

This clonotype occurred a few times. This chain links TRBV10-3 with TRBJ1-5; no firm D call. Germline V gene data show CDR1 as ENHRY and CDR2 as SYGVKD. The V end was cut by 3 bases, the J end by 0 bases, with 6 bases between. There are 14 residues in the CDR3. The CDR3 region has the DNA TGTGCCATCAGTGATGTCGGTAGCAATCAGCCCCAGCATTTT. It translates to CAISDVGSNQPQHF.

This clonotype was counted many times. This rearrangement joins TRBV3-1 to TRBJ2-1, with TRBD2 identical over 8 bases. V shed 3 bases and J 4 bases; nucleotides not matched to a gene: 8. The CDR3 extends over 16 amino acids. Looked up from germline, CDR1 is LGHDT and CDR2 is YNNKEL (reference sequence). The CDR3: CASSHSTSGLYNEQFF. The DNA for the CDR3 is TGTGCCAGCAGCCACAGTACTAGCGGATTATACAATGAGCAGTTCTTC.